This record concerns one TCR beta chain sequence. Its antigen target is currently unknown. No base quality information exists; no much larger clone differs at one position. For sequencing of the TCRbeta CDR3 region, genomic DNA was extracted from the sorted cells. The immunoSEQ Assay was used for sequencing of TCRbeta CDR3 regions. The clones in this table, taken by TCRdb from immuneACCESS, are in-frame only. Not every clone is retained; where verified, under half of the shortfall comes from an unresolved V gene, and the cause of the rest is unknown. The sample table holds approximately 82,000 clones, of which 88% were seen once. The ten largest clones add up to roughly 4% of the sample. The trial excluded patients who had a history of autoimmune disease or who were on systemic immunosuppression. Peripheral blood for TCR sequencing was collected from all dose cohorts at baseline, on cycle 4 day 1, and on cycle 7 day 1. Samples were obtained from an open-label, multicenter, first-in-human phase I dose-escalation trial of ivuxolimab. Adults with locally advanced or metastatic head and neck squamous cell, hepatocellular, melanoma or renal cell carcinoma were enrolled in the trial. Before TCR sequencing, CD4+ and CD8+ T cells were separately sorted from peripheral blood.

For CDR1 and CDR2, the germline V gene (reference sequence) lists MNHEY and SMNVEV. Taken from cysteine to phenylalanine, the CDR3 has 15 residues. The sequence is cut down to CDR3 DNA, 45 bases in frame from base 1. The junction shows trimming of 3 bases on V and 0 bases on J, plus 10 bases between the germline ends. These data are taken from a study of OX40 agonist ivuxolimab in advanced cancers. Notes on the research overall: Ivuxolimab, which targeted the costimulatory receptor OX40 (CD134), was an agonistic, fully human IgG2 monoclonal antibody. Of the approximately 53 patients in dose escalation, about 20 had hepatocellular carcinoma, approximately 15 had melanoma, 9 had renal cell carcinoma and 9 had head and neck cancer. Prior anti-PD-1, anti-PD-L1 or anti-CTLA-4 therapy was permitted, and checkpoint inhibitors had been received by about 36% of dose-escalation patients. In the dose-escalation cohort, 70% to 85% of patients were male, and the mean age was around 65 years with a range of roughly 20 to 79. Intravenous ivuxolimab was administered to patients every 2 weeks at six dose levels: 0.01, 0.1, 0.3, 1.5, 3 and 10 mg/kg. Three dose-escalation patients achieved partial responses, one with hepatocellular carcinoma and two with cutaneous melanoma. Peripheral TCRbeta sequencing aimed to test whether ivuxolimab altered TCR sequence diversity and caused clonal T-cell expansion. The paper covers the monotherapy dose-escalation part of the phase I ivuxolimab trial, which included N ≈ 50 patients.

Results the study describes overall, beyond this receptor: At doses from 0.1 to 3.0 mg/kg, clonal expansion was seen in both CD4+ and CD8+ blood T cells between baseline and week 6. Low levels of normalized T-cell clonal expansion were also seen in some patients who did not respond. Partial responders in the 0.1-3.0 mg/kg groups had among the lowest normalized peripheral clonal expansion, especially among CD8+ T cells. On average, CD8+ T cells showed more expanded clones than CD4+ T cells after ivuxolimab. Antigen specificity was not determined for the clonally expanded peripheral T cells.

The chain was built from TRBV27 and TRBJ2-3, and perhaps TRBD2 as D gene, on 5 matching bases. The source is an adult with an advanced solid tumor such as melanoma, head and neck, liver or kidney cancer. The specimen was CD4+ or CD8+ T cells sorted from blood, collected in a trial of the OX40 agonist ivuxolimab. The nucleotides are TGTGCCAGCAGTTTTCTAGCAGTAAGCACAGATACGCAGTATTTT. It translates to CASSFLAVSTDTQYF.